This paragraph reports one T cell receptor (beta chain). Enrollment of patients from Seattle took place during active infection, with longitudinal follow-up. This sample stems from a study of blood T cell repertoires in COVID-19. Study overall: Samples of COVID-19 (acute and convalescent) were obtained from the United States, Italy and Spain.

TCRdb's copy holds only in-frame clones and misses some; the assay was immunoSEQ multiplex PCR. The sample shows roughly 440,000 clones, approximately 90% of them seen only once. V lost 7 bases and J lost 2, with 8 bases in between. The CDR3 length is 13 residues. The germline gives CDR1 MNHEY, CDR2 SVGAGI. Material for sequencing was peripheral blood. The chain employs TRBV6-5 and TRBJ1-4, with D uncertain. The sequence came from a woman aged 50 to 60 with COVID-19, enrolled during active disease. The CDR3 spells CASTWATNEKLFF. The CDR3 DNA reads TGTGCCAGCACCTGGGCCACTAATGAAAAACTGTTTTTT.